This TCR beta chain was observed in a study of T cell repertoires in cytomegalovirus infection. Study-wide background: CMV epitopes, recently identified HLA-C-restricted and well-studied HLA-B-restricted, were used. Public TCR beta signatures provided an indication of both CMV infection and a matching HLA type.

Turning to this clonotype: Antigen: not known.

Study-wide results and limits: CMV carriers having the relevant HLA were flagged by cumulative public TCR beta family frequency.

CDR1 is DFQATT and CDR2 is SNEGSKA in the germline V gene (reference sequence). The CDR3 is 15 residues long. Trimming at V came to 2 bases and at J to 3 bases, leaving 6 bases not matched to a gene. MiXCR was run by TCRdb on the reads, yielding one entry per CDR3 protein. This sample yields 550,000 to 700,000 distinct CDR3 sequences, of which 35% to 50% are seen a single time; around 46% belongs to the top ten. This receptor was taken from a human donor in good health (CMV status not recorded). Some clones in this sample may be carry-over from other donors' samples. This chain joins TRBV20-1 and TRBJ2-1; 8 positions agree with TRBD1. The sample in question was cultured PBMCs, obtained from culture after CMV antigen stimulation. CDR3 bases: TGCAGTGCTAGACCGCGGGACAGGATCTACAATGAGCAGTTCTTC. It specifies CSARPRDRIYNEQFF.